This T cell receptor beta chain was profiled in a study of cytomegalovirus exposure and HLA in healthy donors (dated by TCRdb to the late 2010s). As for the study more broadly: An earlier analysis of some 550 of the donors reported more than 250 Gb of sequence data and some 100 million unique TCR beta sequences from about 200 million T cells. An early release covering approximately 600 HLA-typed donors comprised 300 to 350 gigabases of sequencing data and some 79 million unique TCR sequences. Of the 300 to 400 genotyped donors, approximately 83% fell in the genetic ancestry cluster associated with self-reported Caucasian donors. The study aimed to test whether signatures of past pathogen exposure could be identified by cataloging public T cell receptors. The study used immunosequencing to profile the T cell repertoires of 670 or so subjects and linked those repertoires to cytomegalovirus serostatus. In addition to the first cohort of 666 subjects, a separate validation cohort of about 120 different subjects was used. To predict cytomegalovirus infection status, the study combined high-throughput TCR immunosequencing, statistical association of individual TCRs with disease status, and machine learning. To study patterns of TCR occurrence, a later analysis re-analyzed previously published TCR beta repertoires from 666 donors and added high-resolution HLA genotyping. The later analysis used no new phenotypic data to find candidate immune exposures, relying instead on TCR beta sequences and their occurrence across donors. An earlier analysis of a few hundred of the donors applied high-throughput TCR beta sequencing to assess whether each TCR beta V gene segment acted as functional or pseudogenic. Alongside the repertoire data, information on donor age, sex, ethnicity and CMV serostatus was compiled. Genome-wide SNP genotypes for about 55% of the roughly 670 donors were used in a later genetic analysis, which treated that subset as a discovery cohort. All discovery cohort repertoires had been generated using a single sequencing platform. Class I and class II HLA loci were covered by the typing at four-digit resolution. The number of typed donors differed by locus: about 620-630 for A, B, C, DRB1 and DQB1; approximately 540 for DQA1; fewer than 610 for DPA1; and about 470 for DPB1. About five DR-DQ haplotypes were treated as single units for association and clustering because of strong linkage in the cohort. Among roughly 400 genotyped donors of the cohort, an average of approximately 220,000 unique TCR beta nucleotide sequences was sequenced per donor, of which about 19% were non-productive.

Sequences LNHNV (CDR1) and YYDKDF (CDR2) are obtained from the germline V gene (reference sequence). The CDR3 measures 18 amino acids from cysteine to phenylalanine. Only CDR3 DNA remains: 54 bases, in frame from the first base. The V and J ends are trimmed by 5 bases and 5 bases, leaving 27 bases between them. The cohort comprised 670 or so healthy bone marrow donors. At the time of sampling, all cohort members were nominally healthy, though unrecorded immune exposures were likely present. The donor was CMV seronegative and belonged to the group of more than 300 seronegative cohort members. A peripheral blood sample was collected from each donor, and TCR beta sequencing was performed on peripheral blood mononuclear cells. Genomic DNA was extracted from the blood cell samples with the Qiagen DNeasy Blood Extraction Kit. Receptor amplification or capture employed the immunoSEQ multiplex PCR assay. A mixture of 60 forward primers for TCR Vbeta segments and 13 reverse primers for TCR Jbeta segments was used in the multiplex PCR. Amplification of the CDR3 region of rearranged TCR beta genes was performed with a multiplex PCR assay on genomic DNA. On the Illumina HiSeq System, the amplified TCR beta libraries were sequenced as 87-base-pair reads. Concerning the study's data processing: In a later analysis, 70 million to 95 million unique TCR beta chains were counted across the 500 to 700 repertoires, and roughly 11 million of these chains were shared by at least two donors. A nearest-neighbor algorithm error-corrected the raw reads and collapsed the reads into unique sequences, merging closely related sequences to remove PCR and sequencing errors. To assign V, D and J gene segments, CDR3 sequences were aligned to IMGT reference sequences. For a sequence to be retained, a match of at least six nucleotides was required to both a V gene segment and a J gene segment. A rearrangement counted as productive if the CDR3 had no stop codons and remained in frame with V and J, and every other rearrangement counted as non-productive. CDR3 was defined according to IMGT convention as the region running from the second conserved V-encoded cysteine to the conserved J-encoded phenylalanine. Sequences without an unambiguous match to a single V gene segment were excluded from the earlier analysis of several hundred of the donors. In an earlier analysis of a few hundred of the donors, V segments were called functional above 56.7% productive rearrangements and were called segregating when the between-donor standard deviation exceeded 5%. To diagnose cytomegalovirus status from the catalog of TCR beta chain sequences, a statistical classification framework was built. In a later analysis, TCR nucleotide sequences were compared against IMGT/GENE-DB human TR gene sequences so that V and J genes could be assigned. Using the TCRdist pipeline, a later analysis assigned CDR3 sequences along with most-parsimonious VDJ recombination scenarios. A later analysis defined each TCR beta chain by its CDR3 amino acid sequence plus V-gene family, and excluded reads lacking a unique V-gene family. To address suspected cross-contamination and a sequencing artifact, a later analysis removed around 590 highly shared, low-generation-probability nucleotide sequences. In a later analysis, a clonal expansion index was calculated for each public chain from normalized within-repertoire ranks of inferred template counts. Generation probabilities in a later analysis came from a VDJ recombination model fitted to out-of-frame rearrangements, and those results were checked against IGoR. In a later analysis, TCR-TCR, TCR-HLA and TCR-CMV co-occurrence was scored with hypergeometric tests, and a repertoire-size bias correction was applied to TCR pairs. False discovery rates were estimated in a later analysis by permuting HLA or CMV assignments 20 times. In a later analysis, co-occurring TCRs were grouped with DBSCAN, and TCRdist sequence similarity was added when clustering was performed within HLA-allele-positive subsets. For co-occurrence clustering, repertoires with fewer than 30,000 or more than 120,000 public chains were excluded, along with about five repertoires with anomalous nucleotide sharing. Entries here come from immuneACCESS through TCRdb and include only in-frame sequences with V and J called. Some clones fail to appear in such tables; in the studies checked, an unresolved V gene covers under half of the shortfall, and the cause of the remainder is unknown. Clone size and V and J calls were adopted from that table, with D and trimming inferred from the DNA. This sample gives 110,000 to 150,000 clones in total; approximately 83% of them show up just once. Clones ranked in the top ten supply roughly 2% of the sample.

In regard to this clone: This receptor's antigen is unknown. Base-call qualities are not available, and no considerably larger clone is one nucleotide away.

Broad study findings and their caveats: This cohort had only TCR beta chains sequenced, and the lack of alpha or paired-chain data limited which features could be detected. The presence/absence analyses assumed that sequencing depth was roughly uniform across donors, and that assumption may not be true. A cluster of highly shared sequence variants was judged likely to represent a technical artifact of the sequencing pipeline. The study listed 150 to 200 TCR beta chains as associated with cytomegalovirus. A further reported finding was that TCR beta sequences accurately predicted the HLA-A and HLA-B alleles for most subjects in the first cohort. It was suggested by the authors that the approach could potentially be generalized to other disease states and immunological phenotypes. A few of the identified cytomegalovirus-associated TCR beta chains were confirmed in vitro to be specific for cytomegalovirus antigens. The only immune exposure information available for the cohort was CMV serostatus. Several of the top co-occurrence clusters appeared to be linked to parvovirus B19, influenza, CMV and Epstein-Barr virus, according to a later analysis. A later analysis found that TCR association rates varied across HLA loci, with DRB1 alleles showing the most associated TCRs and HLA-C alleles the fewest. In a later genetic analysis, fewer N-insertions in productive TCRs were reported among donors in an Asian-associated ancestry cluster than the 666-donor mean. In a later genetic analysis, a missense DCLRE1C variant was associated with V-gene and J-gene trimming of TCR beta chains, and the association was replicated in an independent cohort. A later analysis associated about 16,000 TCR beta sequences with specific HLA alleles at a false discovery rate of 0.05. Assigning TCR associations to individual alleles was difficult when HLA alleles, especially DR and DQ, strongly co-occurred. A later analysis found that most CMV-associated TCR beta chains appeared HLA-restricted, with HLA associations seemingly driven largely by CMV exposure. The classifier was reported to diagnose cytomegalovirus status with high specificity and sensitivity in both the original and validation cohorts. Because counts were too low, about 15 rarely observed V segments, including chromosome 9 orphons, were left out of the earlier analysis of 587 of the donors. Correlated functional status among segregating V segments might be attributable to linkage disequilibrium, but an unknown experimental factor could not be ruled out. In a later analysis, HLA-associated TCR beta chains were found to be more clonally expanded and to have lower generation probabilities than equally common non-associated chains. An earlier analysis of approximately 540 of the donors showed that most TCR beta V segments appeared in productive rearrangements either about 87% or about 30% of the time, which broadly matched IMGT annotations. Most TCR sequences were observed very rarely across donors, whereas some public TCRs were present in many individuals. Because HLA typing was unavailable for some donors at each locus, only the typed subset was used in association tests. Some IMGT-functional V segments, including TRBV6-2 and TRBV6-3, could not be told apart with the 87-base-pair reads, so those segments were excluded.

Recombination linked TRBV15 to TRBJ2-5, with TRBD1 tentatively as D gene (7 bases match). Material: PBMCs. This clonotype originated in a woman aged 40 to 50 in good health and CMV-seronegative. The sequenced DNA: TGTGCCACCAGCTCCGTCTTGATCGGCAGGGGGGAGGTCGAGACCCAGTACTTC. The resulting protein is CATSSVLIGRGEVETQYF.